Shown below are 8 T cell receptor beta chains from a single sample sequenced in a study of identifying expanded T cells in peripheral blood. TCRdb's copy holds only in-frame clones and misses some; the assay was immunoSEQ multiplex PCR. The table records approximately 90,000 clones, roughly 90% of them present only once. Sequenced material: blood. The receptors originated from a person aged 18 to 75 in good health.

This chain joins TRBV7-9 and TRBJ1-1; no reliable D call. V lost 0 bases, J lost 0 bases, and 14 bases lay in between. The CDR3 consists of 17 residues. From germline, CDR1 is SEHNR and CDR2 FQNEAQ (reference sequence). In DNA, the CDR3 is TGTGCCAGCAGCTTAGCGCCAGGAGACTTCATGAACACTGAAGCTTTCTTT. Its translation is CASSLAPGDFMNTEAFF.

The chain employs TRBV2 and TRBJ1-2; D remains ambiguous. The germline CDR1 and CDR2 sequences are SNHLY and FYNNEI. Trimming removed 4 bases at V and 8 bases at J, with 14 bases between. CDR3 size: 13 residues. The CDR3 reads CASSVATQEGYTF. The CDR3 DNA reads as TGTGCCAGCAGTGTAGCGACTCAGGAGGGCTACACCTTC. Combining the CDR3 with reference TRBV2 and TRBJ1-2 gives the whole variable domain EPEVTQTPSHQVTQMGQEVILRCVPISNHLYFYWYRQILGQKVEFLVSFYNNEISEKSEIFDDQFSVERPDGSNFTLKIRSTKLEDSAMYFCASSVATQEGYTFGSGTRLTVV.

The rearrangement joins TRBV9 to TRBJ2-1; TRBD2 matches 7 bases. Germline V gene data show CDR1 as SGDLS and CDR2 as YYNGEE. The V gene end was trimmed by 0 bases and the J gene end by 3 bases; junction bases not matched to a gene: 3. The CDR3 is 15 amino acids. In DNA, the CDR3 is TGTGCCAGCAGCGTAGTCGGGGGGAGCTACAATGAGCAGTTCTTC. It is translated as CASSVVGGSYNEQFF.

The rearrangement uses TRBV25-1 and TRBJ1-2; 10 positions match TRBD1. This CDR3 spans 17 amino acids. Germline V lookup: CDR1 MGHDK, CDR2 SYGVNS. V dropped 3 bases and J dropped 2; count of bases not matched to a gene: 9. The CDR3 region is CASSEGGWGQGNYGYTF. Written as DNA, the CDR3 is TGTGCCAGCAGTGAGGGTGGGTGGGGACAGGGGAACTATGGCTACACCTTC.

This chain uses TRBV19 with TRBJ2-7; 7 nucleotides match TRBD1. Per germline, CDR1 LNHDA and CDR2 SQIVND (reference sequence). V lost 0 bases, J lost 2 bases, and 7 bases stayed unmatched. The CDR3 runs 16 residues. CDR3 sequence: CASSIDTRQGPYEQYF. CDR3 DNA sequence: TGTGCCAGTAGTATAGATACCCGACAGGGCCCCTACGAGCAGTACTTC.

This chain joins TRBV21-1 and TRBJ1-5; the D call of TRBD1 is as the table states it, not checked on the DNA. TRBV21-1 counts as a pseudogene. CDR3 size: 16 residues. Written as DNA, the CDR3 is TGTGCCAGCAGCAAAGTCCCCAGGGGGCGGTCTCAGCCCCAGCATTTT. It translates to CASSKVPRGRSQPQHF.

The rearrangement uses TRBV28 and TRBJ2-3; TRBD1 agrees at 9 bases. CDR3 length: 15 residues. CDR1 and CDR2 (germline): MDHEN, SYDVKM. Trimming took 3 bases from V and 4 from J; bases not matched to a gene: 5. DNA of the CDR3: TGTGCCAGCAGTTTCTTACAGGGGGCGGCAGATACGCAGTATTTT. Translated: CASSFLQGAADTQYF.

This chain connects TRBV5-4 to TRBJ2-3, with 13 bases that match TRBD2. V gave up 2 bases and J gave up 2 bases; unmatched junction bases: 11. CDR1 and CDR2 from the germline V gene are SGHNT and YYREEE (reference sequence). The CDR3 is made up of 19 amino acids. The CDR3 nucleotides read TGTGCCAGCAGCTTTGGTTGGACTAGCGGGGGAGCCAACACAGATACGCAGTATTTT. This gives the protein CASSFGWTSGGANTDTQYF.